What follows are 8 T cell receptor beta chains derived from one specimen sequenced in a study of T cell responses to AZD1222 COVID-19 vaccine. Some clones are missing from TCRdb's copy, which holds only in-frame ones; the method was immunoSEQ multiplex PCR. The sample contains some 89,000 clones, roughly nine tenths of which appear only once. Specimen: peripheral blood, collected on day 0 of AZD1222 vaccination. These receptors were collected from an adult in good health.

The chain employs TRBV28 and TRBJ1-2, with a weak D call TRBD1 (6 bases). CDR3 length: 15 residues. The V end lost 5 bases, the J end lost 4 bases, and 17 bases lay between the germline ends. CDR1 is MDHEN, CDR2 SYDVKM, per germline. The CDR3 DNA is TGTGCCAGCAGTAATCGACAGGCGACGGCCTATGGCTACACCTTC. Amino acids: CASSNRQATAYGYTF.

In nucleotides, the CDR3 is TGTGCCAGCAGCCCTGACAGGGGTGGCGAGCAGTACTTC. Translation gives CASSPDRGGEQYF. The rearrangement joins TRBV7-3 to TRBJ2-7, with TRBD1 matching 8 bases. The V segment lost 5 bases and the J segment 6 bases; nucleotides outside the gene matches: 6. This CDR3 spans 13 amino acids. Germline CDR1 reads SGHTA; CDR2 reads FQGTGA.

CDR3 nucleotides: TGTGCCAGCAGCTTGCGGGCAGCCCGATCAGATAACTATGGCTACACCTTC. This codes for CASSLRAARSDNYGYTF. The chain carries TRBV11-2 and TRBJ1-2; D uncertain. The V end lost 3 bases, the J end lost 1 base, and 18 bases lay between the germline ends. CDR3 length equals 17 residues. CDR1 is SGHAT, CDR2 FQNNGV, per germline.

The genes are TRBV10-3 and TRBJ1-1; D not certain. V lost 5 bases to trimming and J lost 1 base, with 8 bases between them. Per the germline V gene, CDR1 is ENHRY and CDR2 is SYGVKD. There are 13 residues in the CDR3. The CDR3 bases are TGTGCCATCAGTAGAGGTGGGAACACTGAAGCTTTCTTT. This encodes CAISRGGNTEAFF.

V is TRBV30 and J is TRBJ1-5; D is ambiguous. The V end was cut by 0 bases, the J end by 11 bases, with 14 bases between. The CDR3 covers 13 residues. Germline CDR1 is GTSNPN and CDR2 is SVGIG (reference sequence). As DNA, the CDR3 is TGTGCCTGGAGTGTAGATGTATCGAGGACCCAGCATTTT. Amino acid sequence: CAWSVDVSRTQHF.

This clone was detected once. This sequence joins TRBV19 and TRBJ2-7, with 8 bases aligning to TRBD1. V was clipped by 5 bases and J by 3 bases; unmatched bases: 6. Germline CDR1 LNHDA, CDR2 SQIVND (reference sequence). The CDR3 contains 14 residues. In DNA form, the CDR3 reads TGTGCCAGTAGTCCAGGACAGGGCCTCTACGAGCAGTACTTC. It is translated as CASSPGQGLYEQYF.

The chain combines TRBV5-8 with TRBJ1-2; maybe TRBD1 (5 bases). The CDR3 has 11 residues. Trimming cost V 5 bases and J 10 bases, with 12 bases left between them. In germline, CDR1 is SGHTS, CDR2 YDEGEE. This CDR3 reads CASSYDSAYTF. In nucleotides, the CDR3 is TGTGCCAGCAGTTACGACAGTGCCTACACCTTC.

This clone was recorded only once. The rearrangement links TRBV18 to TRBJ2-6; a possible D gene is TRBD2 (5 bases). The CDR3 extends over 14 amino acids. The germline V and J ends were trimmed by 3 bases and 2 bases, with 5 bases remaining between them. Germline CDR1 KGHSH, CDR2 LQKENI. The CDR3 sequence is CASSPGAGANVLTF. CDR3 nucleotide sequence: TGTGCCAGCTCACCGGGAGCTGGGGCCAACGTCCTGACTTTC.